A selection of T cell receptor beta chains follows, all from one sample in a study of type 1 regulatory T cells. For these TCRs, the target antigens are not known. Using its own MiXCR run on the reads, TCRdb lists one record per CDR3 protein. The table shows over 55,000 distinct CDR3 sequences, with 63% occurring only once. The sample taken for sequencing was cultured T cells, either the whole culture or a sorted T cell fraction (not recorded which). These receptors all come from a human donor in good health. The CDR3 runs from the conserved cysteine through the conserved F or W. D genes are given only for firm matches. Only some rows state a clone size, as once, few, many or a class for expanded clones.

D gene: -; clone size: few; V gene: TRBV19; J gene: TRBJ2-2; CDR3 DNA: TGTGCCAGCAGGGTTCGCCGGGGGATAACCGGGGAGCTGTTTTTT; CDR3 protein: CASRVRRGITGELFF
D gene: TRBD2; clone size: -; V gene: TRBV5-1; J gene: TRBJ2-1; CDR3 DNA: TGCGCCAGCAGCTCGGGACTAGCGGGAGGGGCTGAGCAGTTCTTC; CDR3 protein: CASSSGLAGGAEQFF
D gene: TRBD1; clone size: few; V gene: TRBV12-3/TRBV12-4; J gene: TRBJ2-5; CDR3 DNA: TGTGCCAGCAGTTTTTTCAGGGGGCCGAATAGAGAGACCCAGTACTTC; CDR3 protein: CASSFFRGPNRETQYF
D gene: -; clone size: -; V gene: TRBV7-8; J gene: TRBJ2-6; CDR3 DNA: TGTGCCAGCAGCAAATCGGCCAACGTCCTGACTTTC; CDR3 protein: CASSKSANVLTF
D gene: -; clone size: -; V gene: TRBV18; J gene: TRBJ2-1; CDR3 DNA: TGTGCCAGCTCACTCGCCGGGCAGGGGTACAATGAGCAGTTCTTC; CDR3 protein: CASSLAGQGYNEQFF
D gene: -; clone size: few; V gene: TRBV14; J gene: TRBJ2-1; CDR3 DNA: TGTGCCAGCAGGCGACGAAGGGGCCCCTACAATGAGCAGTTCTTC; CDR3 protein: CASRRRRGPYNEQFF
D gene: -; clone size: -; V gene: TRBV18; J gene: TRBJ1-1; CDR3 DNA: TGTGCCAGCTCACCTGTGGGGAACACTGAAGCTTTCTTT; CDR3 protein: CASSPVGNTEAFF
D gene: TRBD2; clone size: -; V gene: TRBV20-1; J gene: TRBJ2-1; CDR3 DNA: TGCGGTGCCACTGCACCGAGCGGGAGGGCCCACAATGAGCAGTTCTTC; CDR3 protein: CGATAPSGRAHNEQFF
D gene: -; clone size: -; V gene: TRBV12-3/TRBV12-4; J gene: TRBJ2-3; CDR3 DNA: TGTGCCAGCAGTTTCGAGTGGGATACGCAGTATTTT; CDR3 protein: CASSFEWDTQYF
D gene: TRBD2; clone size: -; V gene: TRBV9; J gene: TRBJ2-1; CDR3 DNA: TGTGCCAGCAGCACAGGGACTAGCGGGTTCTCCTACAATGAGCAGTTCTTC; CDR3 protein: CASSTGTSGFSYNEQFF
D gene: -; clone size: -; V gene: TRBV29-1; J gene: TRBJ2-7; CDR3 DNA: TGCAGCGTTGAAGCACAAACCGGGGGCGAGCAGTACTTC; CDR3 protein: CSVEAQTGGEQYF
D gene: -; clone size: few; V gene: TRBV5-1; J gene: TRBJ2-1; CDR3 DNA: TGCGCCAGCGGTACAGGCTCAAACAATGAGCAGTTCTTC; CDR3 protein: CASGTGSNNEQFF
D gene: -; clone size: -; V gene: TRBV29-1; J gene: TRBJ2-1; CDR3 DNA: TGCAGCGTCGTGGGGGGGCTCGGTCTGAGTGGGCAGTTCTTC; CDR3 protein: CSVVGGLGLSGQFF
D gene: TRBD2; clone size: -; V gene: TRBV7-9; J gene: TRBJ2-1; CDR3 DNA: TGTGCCAGCATCGGGCTAGCGGGATCTGAGCAGTTGTTC; CDR3 protein: CASIGLAGSEQLF
D gene: TRBD2; clone size: -; V gene: TRBV5-4; J gene: TRBJ2-2; CDR3 DNA: TGTGCCAGCAGCCCCGACGTAGCGGGAGGGCCAGACACCGGGGAGCTGTTTTTT; CDR3 protein: CASSPDVAGGPDTGELFF
D gene: -; clone size: medium-sized; V gene: TRBV7-2; J gene: TRBJ2-7; CDR3 DNA: TGTGCCAGCAGCTTAGGTCTGGGAGGGGGCTACGAGCAGTACTTC; CDR3 protein: CASSLGLGGGYEQYF
D gene: -; clone size: -; V gene: TRBV10-3; J gene: TRBJ1-4; CDR3 DNA: TGTGCCATCAGTGAGTCCAGGGCGGCTGAAAAACTGTTTTTT; CDR3 protein: CAISESRAAEKLFF
D gene: -; clone size: few; V gene: TRBV30; J gene: TRBJ2-6; CDR3 DNA: TGTGCCTGTCAGGGCTCTGGGGCCAACGTCCTGACTTTC; CDR3 protein: CACQGSGANVLTF
D gene: TRBD2; clone size: -; V gene: TRBV6-5; J gene: TRBJ2-2; CDR3 DNA: TGTGCCAGCAGGAAGACTAGCGGGAGCCCCGGGGAGCTGTTTTTT; CDR3 protein: CASRKTSGSPGELFF
D gene: TRBD2; clone size: -; V gene: TRBV20-1; J gene: TRBJ2-1; CDR3 DNA: TGCAGTGCTAGGAAACTTCTAGCGGGAGTCGGTGAGCAGTTCTTC; CDR3 protein: CSARKLLAGVGEQFF
D gene: -; clone size: -; V gene: TRBV12-3/TRBV12-4; J gene: TRBJ1-6; CDR3 DNA: TGTGCCAGCAGTTTACGGGGACATCGGGCGTCTCCCCTCCACTTT; CDR3 protein: CASSLRGHRASPLHF
D gene: TRBD1; clone size: few; V gene: TRBV10-2; J gene: TRBJ2-1; CDR3 DNA: TGCGCCAGCAGTGAGCCCTCCCGACAGGGGTCCTACAATGAGCAGTTCTTC; CDR3 protein: CASSEPSRQGSYNEQFF
D gene: TRBD2; clone size: -; V gene: TRBV2; J gene: TRBJ2-3; CDR3 DNA: TGTGCCAGCAGTTACCAGCGGGAGGACACAGATACGCAGTATTTT; CDR3 protein: CASSYQREDTDTQYF
D gene: -; clone size: -; V gene: TRBV5-1; J gene: TRBJ1-1; CDR3 DNA: TGCGCCAGCAGCTTGACCCGGACGGGAACTGAAGCTTTCTTT; CDR3 protein: CASSLTRTGTEAFF
D gene: -; clone size: -; V gene: TRBV12-3/TRBV12-4; J gene: TRBJ2-7; CDR3 DNA: TGTGCCAGCAGCCGTCCGGGGGCCTACGAGCAGTACTTC; CDR3 protein: CASSRPGAYEQYF
D gene: -; clone size: few; V gene: TRBV20-1; J gene: TRBJ2-1; CDR3 DNA: TGCAGTGCTAGTGATGGCCCAGCCCCGTTCTTC; CDR3 protein: CSASDGPAPFF
D gene: -; clone size: -; V gene: TRBV20-1; J gene: TRBJ2-7; CDR3 DNA: TGCAGTGGTACGGACGTGGGGTACGAGCAGTACTTC; CDR3 protein: CSGTDVGYEQYF
D gene: TRBD2; clone size: once; V gene: TRBV20-1; J gene: TRBJ2-7; CDR3 DNA: TGCAGTGCTAGAGATTCTAGCGGGATATCATACGAGCAGTACTTC; CDR3 protein: CSARDSSGISYEQYF
D gene: -; clone size: -; V gene: TRBV20-1; J gene: TRBJ1-1; CDR3 DNA: TGCAGTGCTAGAGCGGGGGTGGGCACTGAAGCTTTCTTT; CDR3 protein: CSARAGVGTEAFF
D gene: -; clone size: -; V gene: TRBV11-2; J gene: TRBJ1-4; CDR3 DNA: TGTGCCAGCAGCTGGGGAGTGAGACGGGCAACTAATGAAAAACTGTTTTTT; CDR3 protein: CASSWGVRRATNEKLFF
D gene: -; clone size: -; V gene: TRBV12-3/TRBV12-4; J gene: TRBJ2-3; CDR3 DNA: TGTGCCAGCAGTTTTGGTCTAGAGAGTACATATGGGTATTTT; CDR3 protein: CASSFGLESTYGYF
D gene: TRBD1; clone size: -; V gene: TRBV7-3; J gene: TRBJ1-1; CDR3 DNA: TGTGCCAGCAGCTTAACTGGGACAGGGGTGACTCAAGCTTTCTTT; CDR3 protein: CASSLTGTGVTQAFF
D gene: -; clone size: -; V gene: TRBV6-2/TRBV6-3; J gene: TRBJ2-7; CDR3 DNA: TGTGCCAGCAGGGGAACGGGCAGGGTCTACGAGCAGTACTTC; CDR3 protein: CASRGTGRVYEQYF
D gene: TRBD2; clone size: -; V gene: TRBV6-2/TRBV6-3; J gene: TRBJ2-5; CDR3 DNA: TGTGCCAGCAGTTACTCAAATTCCGGGACTAGCGAAGAGACCCAGTACTTC; CDR3 protein: CASSYSNSGTSEETQYF
D gene: -; clone size: -; V gene: TRBV4-1; J gene: TRBJ2-4; CDR3 DNA: TGCGCCAGCAGCCGGGTGGGGGACCTCAAAAACATTCAGTACTTC; CDR3 protein: CASSRVGDLKNIQYF
D gene: TRBD2; clone size: -; V gene: TRBV3-1; J gene: TRBJ2-2; CDR3 DNA: TGTGCCAGCAGCCCGGGACTACTTAACACCGGGGAGCTGTTTTTT; CDR3 protein: CASSPGLLNTGELFF
D gene: -; clone size: -; V gene: TRBV20-1; J gene: TRBJ2-3; CDR3 DNA: TGCAGTGCTAGAGTTACTAGCGATACGCAGTATTTT; CDR3 protein: CSARVTSDTQYF
D gene: TRBD2; clone size: -; V gene: TRBV6-2/TRBV6-3; J gene: TRBJ2-1; CDR3 DNA: TGTGCTTCGGCCCCCCAAGCGGGAGGGAAACGATGGGAGCAGTTCTTC; CDR3 protein: CASAPQAGGKRWEQFF
D gene: -; clone size: -; V gene: TRBV10-3; J gene: TRBJ1-2; CDR3 DNA: TGTGCCATCAGTGATTTCGACAGGCCCTATGGCTACACCTTC; CDR3 protein: CAISDFDRPYGYTF
D gene: TRBD2; clone size: -; V gene: TRBV11-2; J gene: TRBJ2-1; CDR3 DNA: TGTGCCAGCAGGCCAGCCGGGACTAGCGTTTACAATGAGCAGTTCTTC; CDR3 protein: CASRPAGTSVYNEQFF
D gene: -; clone size: -; V gene: TRBV6-4; J gene: TRBJ2-3; CDR3 DNA: TGTGCCAGCAGTGACTCGATAGCGGCAGATACGCAGTATTTT; CDR3 protein: CASSDSIAADTQYF
D gene: -; clone size: -; V gene: TRBV20-1; J gene: TRBJ2-7; CDR3 DNA: TGCAGTGCTAGAGCTAGCTTAGACGCCTACGAGCAGTACTTC; CDR3 protein: CSARASLDAYEQYF
D gene: TRBD1; clone size: -; V gene: TRBV5-4; J gene: TRBJ2-5; CDR3 DNA: TGTGCCAGCAGCCAAGGACAGGCCCAAGAGACCCAGTACTTC; CDR3 protein: CASSQGQAQETQYF
D gene: TRBD2; clone size: -; V gene: TRBV20-1; J gene: TRBJ2-5; CDR3 DNA: TGCAGTGCTAGATCCCCGAGACTAGCGGGAGAAAAGGCAGGGGAGACCCAGTACTTC; CDR3 protein: CSARSPRLAGEKAGETQYF
D gene: -; clone size: -; V gene: TRBV7-2; J gene: TRBJ2-7; CDR3 DNA: TGTGCCAGCAGCTTCCCGCAGCACCCCTACGAGCAGTACTTC; CDR3 protein: CASSFPQHPYEQYF
D gene: TRBD2; clone size: -; V gene: TRBV19; J gene: TRBJ2-1; CDR3 DNA: TGTGCCAGTAGTATAGACAGCGGGAGCCCCTACAATGAGCAGTTCTTC; CDR3 protein: CASSIDSGSPYNEQFF
D gene: TRBD2; clone size: -; V gene: TRBV6-2/TRBV6-3; J gene: TRBJ2-3; CDR3 DNA: TGTGCCAGCGCGTTTACTAGCGCTATGGATACGCAGTATTTT; CDR3 protein: CASAFTSAMDTQYF
D gene: TRBD1; clone size: -; V gene: TRBV6-5; J gene: TRBJ2-1; CDR3 DNA: TGTGCCAGCAGTTACTCCCGGGACAGCTACAATGAGCAGTTCTTC; CDR3 protein: CASSYSRDSYNEQFF
D gene: TRBD1; clone size: -; V gene: TRBV5-5; J gene: TRBJ1-2; CDR3 DNA: TGTGCCAGCAGCTATGGGACAGGGATCCATGGCTACACCTTC; CDR3 protein: CASSYGTGIHGYTF
D gene: TRBD2; clone size: -; V gene: TRBV20-1; J gene: TRBJ2-7; CDR3 DNA: TGCAGTGCTAGAGATCCGACGGGAGGTTGGGACGAGCAGTACTTC; CDR3 protein: CSARDPTGGWDEQYF
D gene: TRBD1; clone size: once; V gene: TRBV10-3; J gene: TRBJ2-5; CDR3 DNA: TGTGCCATCAGTGACCAGACAGGGAAGGAGACCCAGTACTTC; CDR3 protein: CAISDQTGKETQYF